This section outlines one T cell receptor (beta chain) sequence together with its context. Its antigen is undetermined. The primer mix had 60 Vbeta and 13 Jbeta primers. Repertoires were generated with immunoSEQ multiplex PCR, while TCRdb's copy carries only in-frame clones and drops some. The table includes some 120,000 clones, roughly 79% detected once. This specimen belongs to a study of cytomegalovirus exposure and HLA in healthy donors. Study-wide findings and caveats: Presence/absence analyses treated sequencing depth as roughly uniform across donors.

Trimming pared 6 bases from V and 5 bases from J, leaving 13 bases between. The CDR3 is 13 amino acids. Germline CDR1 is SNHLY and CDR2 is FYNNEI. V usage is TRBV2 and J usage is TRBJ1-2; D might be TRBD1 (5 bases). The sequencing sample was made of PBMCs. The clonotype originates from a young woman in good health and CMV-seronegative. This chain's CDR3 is CASRDGGRYGYTF. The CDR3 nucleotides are TGTGCCAGCAGGGACGGGGGGAGGTATGGCTACACCTTC.